This T cell receptor (beta chain) originates from a study of cytomegalovirus exposure and HLA in healthy donors. General study findings and limits: When analyzed later, a missense DCLRE1C variant was found to be linked to TCR beta V- and J-gene trimming.

As concerns this clone: The antigen is unknown.

Germline values: CDR1 MNHEY, CDR2 SVGAGI. This CDR3 region has 15 residues. The ends lost 8 bases at V and 2 bases at J; junction bases unmatched: 11. The study ran its PCR with 60 Vbeta and 13 Jbeta primers. The repertoire was sequenced with immunoSEQ multiplex PCR; TCRdb's copy has only in-frame clones and lacks some. Of 150,000 to 200,000 clones detected, more than 70% appear once; the ten largest clones hold about 1.3%. Donors had nominal health at sampling but likely had unrecorded immune exposures. The chain combines TRBV6-5 with TRBJ1-2; 7 positions agree with TRBD1. The clonotype comes from a man aged 55 to 70 in good health and CMV-seronegative. Sample: PBMCs. The CDR3 DNA follows: TGTGCCAGCGCATCGACAGGGTTGGTGAACTATGGCTACACCTTC. It is translated as CASASTGLVNYGYTF.